These 17 T cell receptor beta chains share one sample of origin, sequenced in a study of cytomegalovirus exposure and HLA in healthy donors (dated by TCRdb to the late 2010s). The method behind the library was the immunoSEQ multiplex PCR assay. For the multiplex PCR, a mixture combining 60 forward primers for TCR Vbeta segments and 13 reverse primers for TCR Jbeta segments was used. The table was pulled from immuneACCESS by TCRdb, which kept in-frame rearrangements only. Such tables lose some clones; where checked, under half of the loss comes from unresolved V genes, and the rest has no known cause. Here the sample has some 110,000 clones; around three quarters occur a single time. The ten most abundant clones make up roughly 4% of the sample. Source material: PBMCs. These receptors were collected from a man aged 35-49 years in good health and CMV-seronegative.

The chain has TRBV27 and TRBJ2-7; 8 bases align to TRBD1. The germline V gene has CDR1 MNHEY and CDR2 SMNVEV (reference sequence). This CDR3 comprises 17 residues. J was trimmed by 3 bases and V by 5 bases; bases with no gene match: 15. Here the CDR3 DNA reads TGTGCCAGCAGTCCGACCGGGACAGGCTCCTTCCGCTACGAGCAGTACTTC. Translating gives CASSPTGTGSFRYEQYF.

This chain links TRBV6-4 with TRBJ1-1, with D perhaps TRBD1 (5 bases). Germline CDR1 and CDR2: MRHNA and SNTAGT. V was cut by 7 bases and J by 5 bases, with 17 bases left in between. The CDR3 is 14 amino acids. The CDR3 sequence is CASTERQGETEAFF. The CDR3 nucleotides are TGTGCCAGCACCGAGAGGCAGGGTGAAACTGAAGCTTTCTTT.

The chain combines TRBV7-6 with TRBJ1-6; 7 nucleotides agree with TRBD1. V lost 2 bases and J lost 7; bases outside the gene matches: 2. Germline V lookup: CDR1 SGHVS, CDR2 FNYEAQ. The CDR3 spans 14 residues. The CDR3 DNA reads as TGTGCCAGCAGCTTAACGACAGGGAATTCACCCCTCCACTTT. It encodes CASSLTTGNSPLHF. Based on the CDR3 plus reference TRBV7-6 and TRBJ1-6, the full variable domain is GAGVSQSPRYKVTKRGQDVALRCDPISGHVSLYWYRQALGQGPEFLTYFNYEAQQDKSGLPNDRFSAERPEGSISTLTIQRTEQRDSAMYRCASSLTTGNSPLHFGNGTRLTVT.

The chain couples TRBV28 to TRBJ2-7; weak D call: TRBD1 (5 bases). The CDR3 totals 16 residues. CDR1 is MDHEN and CDR2 is SYDVKM in the germline V gene. V was pared by 5 bases and J by 0 bases, with 17 bases between. Here the CDR3 DNA reads TGTGCCAGCAGTACAGGACACAACCCCTTCTCCTACGAGCAGTACTTC. Encoded protein: CASSTGHNPFSYEQYF.

This sequence joins TRBV7-2 and TRBJ1-1; D gene ambiguous. Looked up from germline, CDR1 is SGHTA and CDR2 is FQGNSA. The V end lost 4 bases, the J end lost 5 bases, and 14 bases lay between the germline ends. This CDR3 is 14 amino acids long. The CDR3 region has the DNA TGTGCCAGCAGCTCAATGGTGGGAGGTACTGAAGCTTTCTTT. Its translation is CASSSMVGGTEAFF.

The chain is built from TRBV4-1 and TRBJ2-5; 11 bases are shared with TRBD2. The CDR3 length is 15 residues. Per the germline V gene, CDR1 is MGHRA and CDR2 is YSYEKL. V was pared by 6 bases and J by 5 bases, with 8 bases of the junction left unmatched. In DNA, the CDR3 is TGCGCCAGCAGGACTACTAGCGGGGGTCTGGAGACCCAGTACTTC. Translating it yields CASRTTSGGLETQYF.

This clone was counted once. The chain combines TRBV7-3 with TRBJ2-3; weak D call: TRBD2 (5 bases). Germline V gene sequence: CDR1 SGHTA, CDR2 FQGTGA. Trimming pared 9 bases from V and 3 bases from J, leaving 13 bases between. CDR3 size: 13 residues. The CDR3 nucleotides are TGTGCCAGTGGGAGAGCGAGGACAGATACGCAGTATTTT. This sequence encodes CASGRARTDTQYF.

The chain joins TRBV5-6 to TRBJ1-4, with 7 positions matching TRBD1. The CDR3 contains 16 residues. With 3 bases clipped from V and 3 bases from J, the junction kept 8 bases outside the gene matches. The germline gives CDR1 SGHDT, CDR2 YYEEEE. The CDR3 spells CASSSVTGQSNEKLFF. CDR3 in DNA: TGTGCCAGCAGCTCTGTTACGGGACAGTCTAATGAAAAACTGTTTTTT.

The CDR3, as DNA: TGTGCCAGTAGGGCCCAAGCCGGGACTGAAGCTTTCTTT. Translated: CASRAQAGTEAFF. V gene TRBV19 combines with J gene TRBJ1-1; D gene unclear. Trimming shortened V by 6 bases and J by 5 bases, and 13 bases separated the two germline ends. Germline lookup yields CDR1 LNHDA and CDR2 SQIVND (reference sequence). The CDR3 loop spans 13 amino acids.

The V gene is TRBV5-1, the J gene TRBJ1-1, with TRBD1 matching over 7 bases. CDR1 and CDR2 from the germline V gene are SGHRS and YFSETQ. The CDR3 has 15 amino acids. V lost 4 bases, J lost 2 bases, and 8 bases stayed unmatched. The CDR3 bases are TGCGCCAGCAGCGATCCCAGGGGGTCCAACACTGAAGCTTTCTTT. This translates into CASSDPRGSNTEAFF.

This clone was recorded a few times. The V and J genes are TRBV4-3 and TRBJ2-5; 9 bases agree with TRBD1. The CDR3 is 15 residues long. Germline V lookup: CDR1 LGHNA, CDR2 YSLEER. J gave up 3 bases and V 5 bases, and 7 bases lay outside the gene matches. CDR3: CASSSRQGGKETQYF. CDR3 sequence (DNA): TGCGCCAGCAGCTCCAGACAGGGGGGAAAAGAGACCCAGTACTTC.

This chain connects TRBV4-1 to TRBJ2-7, with 8 bases matching TRBD1. Trimming cost V 1 base and J 1 base; bases outside gene matches: 12. From germline, CDR1 is MGHRA and CDR2 YSYEKL. The CDR3 is 18 residues long. The CDR3 DNA sequence: TGCGCCAGCAGCCAAGTGGGGATTGGACAGGGTAGTTCCTACGAGCAGTACTTC. Protein: CASSQVGIGQGSSYEQYF.

This clone was seen at least ten times. The chain uses TRBV10-3 and TRBJ1-1, with 7 bases matching TRBD1. This CDR3 spans 13 amino acids. CDR1 is ENHRY, CDR2 SYGVKD, per germline. V lost 6 bases and J lost 1; bases outside the gene matches: 2. The CDR3, as DNA: TGTGCCATCAGGACAGGGAAGAACACTGAAGCTTTCTTT. Its protein is CAIRTGKNTEAFF.

V usage is TRBV7-9 and J usage is TRBJ1-4, with unresolved D. The CDR3 consists of 15 residues. Trimming left V 1 base short and J 5 bases short, with 11 bases between. Germline V CDR1 and CDR2: SEHNR, FQNEAQ (reference sequence). In nucleotides, the CDR3 is TGTGCCAGCAGCTTAGTTAGTCAGGTGAATGAAAAACTGTTTTTT. Amino acids: CASSLVSQVNEKLFF.

This chain links TRBV19 with TRBJ2-2; a possible D gene is TRBD2 (5 bases). In germline, CDR1 is LNHDA, CDR2 SQIVND (reference sequence). CDR3 length: 15 amino acids. Deletions cut 4 bases from V and 2 bases from J, with 11 bases between. The CDR3 sequence is CASSTPEGNTGELFF. CDR3 DNA: TGTGCCAGTAGTACCCCAGAGGGAAACACCGGGGAGCTGTTTTTT.

This clone turned up a few times. This sample also contains other DNA sequences that code for the same CDR3. The chain uses TRBV27 and TRBJ2-2; a weak D match, TRBD1 (5 bases). This CDR3 comprises 13 residues. Trimming stripped 0 bases from V and 6 bases from J, with 5 bases between. CDR1 is MNHEY and CDR2 is SMNVEV in the germline V gene (reference sequence). CDR3 loop: CASSLSGAGELFF. CDR3 DNA: TGTGCCAGCAGTTTATCAGGGGCCGGGGAGCTGTTTTTT.

As regards this clone: This specimen includes other DNA sequences encoding the same CDR3. V and J are TRBV19 and TRBJ1-1; D remains ambiguous. The CDR3 length is 12 residues. V dropped 7 bases and J dropped 1 base, with 7 bases sitting between them. CDR1 and CDR2 from the germline V gene are LNHDA and SQIVND (reference sequence). The CDR3 protein is CASKTGNTEAFF. CDR3 nucleotide sequence: TGTGCCAGTAAGACGGGGAACACTGAAGCTTTCTTT. Variable domain in full (rest from reference TRBV19 and TRBJ1-1): DGGITQSPKYLFRKEGQNVTLSCEQNLNHDAMYWYRQDPGQGLRLIYYSQIVNDFQKGDIAEGYSVSREKKESFPLTVTSAQKNPTAFYLCASKTGNTEAFFGQGTRLTVV.